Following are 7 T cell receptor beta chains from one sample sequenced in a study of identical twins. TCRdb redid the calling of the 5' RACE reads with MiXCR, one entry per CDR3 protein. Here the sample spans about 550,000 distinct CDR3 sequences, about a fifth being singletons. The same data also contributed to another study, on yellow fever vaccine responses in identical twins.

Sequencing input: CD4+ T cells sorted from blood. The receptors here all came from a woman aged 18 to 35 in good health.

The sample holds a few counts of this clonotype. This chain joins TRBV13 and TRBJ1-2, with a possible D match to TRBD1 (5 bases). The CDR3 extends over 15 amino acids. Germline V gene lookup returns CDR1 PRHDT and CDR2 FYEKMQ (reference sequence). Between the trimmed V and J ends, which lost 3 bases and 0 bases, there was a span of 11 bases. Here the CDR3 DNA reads TGTGCCAGCAGCTTTACCGGGACGACTAACTATGGCTACACCTTC. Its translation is CASSFTGTTNYGYTF.

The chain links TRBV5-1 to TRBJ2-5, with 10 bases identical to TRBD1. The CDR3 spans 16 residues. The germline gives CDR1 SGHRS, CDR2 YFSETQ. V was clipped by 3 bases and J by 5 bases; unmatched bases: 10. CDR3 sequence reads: CASSWTGTGVGETQYF. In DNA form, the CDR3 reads TGCGCCAGCAGCTGGACCGGGACAGGGGTGGGGGAGACCCAGTACTTC.

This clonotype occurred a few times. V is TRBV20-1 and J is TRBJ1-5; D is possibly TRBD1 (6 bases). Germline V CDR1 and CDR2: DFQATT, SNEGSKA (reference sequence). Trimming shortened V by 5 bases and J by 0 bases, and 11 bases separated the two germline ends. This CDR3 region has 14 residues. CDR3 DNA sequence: TGCAGTGCTTTACAGGGCTATAGCAATCAGCCCCAGCATTTT. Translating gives CSALQGYSNQPQHF.

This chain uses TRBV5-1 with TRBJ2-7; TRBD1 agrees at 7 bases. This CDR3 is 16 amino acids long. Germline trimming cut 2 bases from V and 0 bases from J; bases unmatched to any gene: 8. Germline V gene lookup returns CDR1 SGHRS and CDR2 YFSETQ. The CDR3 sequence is CASSFSRDSLSYEQYF. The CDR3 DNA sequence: TGCGCCAGCAGCTTCAGTAGGGACAGCCTCTCCTACGAGCAGTACTTC.

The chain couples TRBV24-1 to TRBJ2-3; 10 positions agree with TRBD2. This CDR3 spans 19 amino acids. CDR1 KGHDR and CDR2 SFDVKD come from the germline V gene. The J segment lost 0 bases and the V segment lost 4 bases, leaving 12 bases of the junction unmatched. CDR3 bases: TGTGCCACCAGTGACCCCTGGGGCACTAGCGGGGTGAGCACAGATACGCAGTATTTT. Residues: CATSDPWGTSGVSTDTQYF.

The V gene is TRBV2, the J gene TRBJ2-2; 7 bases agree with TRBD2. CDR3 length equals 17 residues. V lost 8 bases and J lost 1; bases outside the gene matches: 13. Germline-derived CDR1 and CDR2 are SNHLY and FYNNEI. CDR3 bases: TGTGCCAGCGGCCGACTAGCTCCAAGGATGAACACCGGGGAGCTGTTTTTT. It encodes CASGRLAPRMNTGELFF.

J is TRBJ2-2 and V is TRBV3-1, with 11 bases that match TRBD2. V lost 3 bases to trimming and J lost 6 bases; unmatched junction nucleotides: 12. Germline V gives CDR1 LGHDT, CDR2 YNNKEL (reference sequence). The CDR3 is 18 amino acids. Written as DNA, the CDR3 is TGTGCCAGCAGCCAGGACTCTTGGCTAGCGGGAGGTGCCGGGGAGCTGTTTTTT. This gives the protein CASSQDSWLAGGAGELFF. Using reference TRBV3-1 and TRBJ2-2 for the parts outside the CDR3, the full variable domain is DTAVSQTPKYLVTQMGNDKSIKCEQNLGHDTMYWYKQDSKKFLKIMFSYNNKELIINETVPNRFSPKSPDKAHLNLHINSLELGDSAVYFCASSQDSWLAGGAGELFFGEGSRLTVL.